The present TCR beta chain was sequenced within a study of blood T cell repertoires in COVID-19. The overall study: The United States, Italy and Spain were the sources of the acute and convalescent COVID-19 samples.

This CDR3 spans 13 amino acids. With 6 bases removed from V and 0 bases from J, the gap between germline ends came to 8 bases. Germline CDR1 and CDR2: SGHVS and FQNEAQ. In the original processing: Estimates of nucleated cell counts were drawn from the amplification of reference gene primers. Profiled with immunoSEQ multiplex PCR; TCRdb holds only in-frame clones, not every one. V and J calls and clone size are those listed in that table; D and trimming were worked out from the DNA. The sample contains over 80,000 clones, about 87% of which appear only once. The sample was peripheral blood. This chain connects TRBV7-8 to TRBJ1-2; weak D call: TRBD1 (6 bases). This clonotype was obtained from a human donor in a cohort sampled during active COVID-19. The CDR3 nucleotides are TGTGCCAGCAGTAGACAGGCTAACTATGGCTACACCTTC. It yields the protein CASSRQANYGYTF.